One and the same sample provided the 27 T cell receptor beta chains below, sequenced in a study of PD-1 blockade in mismatch repair-deficient tumors. Here immunoSEQ multiplex PCR was the method, and the copy in TCRdb shows in-frame clones only, minus some. Here the sample spans about 22,000 clones, roughly 86% being singletons. Sequenced here: peripheral blood, sampled 2 weeks after starting pembrolizumab. These receptors originate from an adult with mismatch repair-deficient cancer.

The chain carries TRBV21-1 and TRBJ2-1; TRBD2, as called in the table, went unchecked against the DNA. TRBV21-1 is termed a pseudogene. The CDR3 length is 16 residues. For the CDR3, the DNA is TGTGCCAGCAGCAGCCGGACTCTACCTTCCTACAATGAGCAGTTCTTC. The encoded protein is CASSSRTLPSYNEQFF.

J is TRBJ2-3 and V is TRBV5-1; weak D call: TRBD2 (5 bases). Germline V gene sequence: CDR1 SGHRS, CDR2 YFSETQ. V lost 4 bases and J 3 bases, leaving 15 bases between the germline ends. The CDR3 loop spans 15 amino acids. This chain's CDR3 is CASSQLGRETDTQYF. In nucleotides, the CDR3 is TGCGCCAGCAGCCAACTAGGACGGGAAACAGATACGCAGTATTTT.

Only one count was recorded for this clone. The J gene is TRBJ2-2, the V gene TRBV18; the D gene is possibly TRBD1 (5 bases). Germline V gene data show CDR1 as KGHSH and CDR2 as LQKENI. This CDR3 spans 15 amino acids. Trimming removed 0 bases from V and 1 base from J, with 6 bases in between. Here the CDR3 DNA reads TGTGCCAGCTCACCACCGCAGGGGAACACCGGGGAGCTGTTTTTT. It translates to CASSPPQGNTGELFF.

Note on this clone: The same CDR3 is also encoded by other DNA sequences in this sample. CDR3 sequence reads: CASSPRTGGYNEQFF. CDR3 nucleotides: TGTGCCAGCAGCCCGCGGACAGGGGGCTACAATGAGCAGTTCTTC. The genes are TRBV7-3 and TRBJ2-1; 10 bases map to TRBD1. CDR1 is SGHTA and CDR2 is FQGTGA in the germline V gene. V lost 5 bases, J lost 3 bases, and 4 bases stayed unmatched. This CDR3 is 15 amino acids long. The whole variable domain, remainder taken from reference TRBV7-3 and TRBJ2-1, is GAGVSQTPSNKVTEKGKYVELRCDPISGHTALYWYRQSLGQGPEFLIYFQGTGAADDSGLPNDRFFAVRPEGSVSTLKIQRTERGDSAVYLCASSPRTGGYNEQFFGPGTRLTVL.

The V call is TRBV10-3, the J call TRBJ2-1, with 11 bases aligning to TRBD1. CDR1 is ENHRY and CDR2 is SYGVKD in the germline V gene. The J segment lost 8 bases and the V segment lost 7 bases, leaving 7 bases of the junction unmatched. The CDR3 consists of 14 residues. The CDR3 nucleotides read TGTGCCATCAAGGGGGGGACAGGGGGTGATGAGCAGTTCTTC. Its translation is CAIKGGTGGDEQFF.

The chain is built from TRBV27 and TRBJ2-5; D is possibly TRBD2 (6 bases). V was shortened by 2 bases and J by 3 bases, with 7 bases between the two germline ends. The CDR3 runs to 13 residues. The germline V gene encodes CDR1 MNHEY and CDR2 SMNVEV (reference sequence). In DNA form, the CDR3 reads TGTGCCAGCAGTTTACGGGGGAAAGAGACCCAGTACTTC. Translation: CASSLRGKETQYF.

The DNA for the CDR3 is TGTGCCAGCAGTCCCAAGATCCTACCCCCCACTGAAGCTTTCTTT. The encoded protein is CASSPKILPPTEAFF. The V and J genes are TRBV6-5 and TRBJ1-1; D is undetermined. V shed 5 bases and J shed 4 bases, with 17 bases lying between them. The CDR3 runs to 15 residues. The V gene's germline CDR1 is MNHEY and CDR2 SVGAGI.

The gene calls are TRBV2 and TRBJ2-3, with unresolved D. V was cut by 6 bases and J by 6 bases, with 13 bases left in between. CDR3 length equals 13 residues. From germline, CDR1 is SNHLY and CDR2 FYNNEI. The CDR3 nucleotides read TGTGCCAGCAGCCCTTATCAAGGGGATACGCAGTATTTT. Translation: CASSPYQGDTQYF.

Regarding this clone: The junction departs from the called germline gene at one end, perhaps through a read error. This rearrangement joins TRBV2 to TRBJ2-2, with 9 nucleotides matching TRBD1. Germline assignment: CDR1 SNHLY and CDR2 FYNNEI. This CDR3 is built from 16 residues. The CDR3 bases are TGTGCCAGCAAGGGGTTACAGGGGGCGAATACCGGGGAGCTGTTTTTT. Its protein is CASKGLQGANTGELFF.

This chain joins TRBV6-6 and TRBJ2-3; TRBD1 agrees at 8 bases. This CDR3 region has 15 residues. CDR1 is MNHNY and CDR2 is SVGAGI in the germline V gene (reference sequence). Trimming removed 5 bases from V and 2 bases from J; junction bases left unmatched: 6. CDR3 sequence reads: CASSIQGVNTDTQYF. CDR3 in DNA: TGTGCCAGCAGTATACAGGGGGTGAACACAGATACGCAGTATTTT.

V is TRBV5-1 and J is TRBJ1-2, with D unclear. Looked up from germline, CDR1 is SGHRS and CDR2 is YFSETQ. This CDR3 region has 14 residues. V was trimmed by 3 bases and J by 4 bases, leaving 13 bases between them. The CDR3 loop is CASSYVSGSYGYTF. CDR3 bases: TGCGCCAGCAGCTACGTCAGTGGAAGCTATGGCTACACCTTC.

This clone was observed a handful of times. CDR3 coding DNA: TGTGCCAGCAGCTTGGAAGCGGGAACTTTCAATGAGCAGTTCTTC. Protein: CASSLEAGTFNEQFF. The chain combines TRBV7-6 with TRBJ2-1, with TRBD2 matching 7 bases. Germline V lookup: CDR1 SGHVS, CDR2 FNYEAQ. V shed 3 bases and J 6 bases; nucleotides not matched to a gene: 8. The CDR3 length is 15 residues.

V and J are TRBV6-5 and TRBJ2-7; 7 bases agree with TRBD1. The ends lost 2 bases at V and 2 bases at J; junction bases unmatched: 3. The CDR3 length is 14 residues. The germline V gene has CDR1 MNHEY and CDR2 SVGAGI. The CDR3 reads CASSYTGETYEQYF. Written as DNA, the CDR3 is TGTGCCAGCAGTTACACAGGGGAAACCTACGAGCAGTACTTC.

This rearrangement joins TRBV6-4 to TRBJ1-1, with 9 bases identical to TRBD1. The V segment lost 10 bases and the J segment 1 base; nucleotides outside the gene matches: 4. The CDR3 runs 13 residues. Germline V gives CDR1 MRHNA, CDR2 SNTAGT. The CDR3, as DNA: TGTGCCACCCGACAGGGGGAGAACACTGAAGCTTTCTTT. Translating it yields CATRQGENTEAFF.

V usage is TRBV27 and J usage is TRBJ1-4, with 8 bases matching TRBD1. CDR1 MNHEY and CDR2 SMNVEV come from the germline V gene (reference sequence). The CDR3 sequence is 15 residues long. The V segment lost 6 bases and the J segment 0 bases; nucleotides outside the gene matches: 3. The CDR3 coding sequence is TGTGCCAGCAGAGACAGGGGCGCAACTAATGAAAAACTGTTTTTT. It translates to CASRDRGATNEKLFF.

This clone was seen only once. The CDR3 bases are TGTGCCAGCAGTAGAACAGGGGGAGACTATGGCTACACCTTC. Protein sequence: CASSRTGGDYGYTF. V gene TRBV6-5 combines with J gene TRBJ1-2; 8 bases match TRBD1. This CDR3 region has 14 residues. V lost 5 bases and J lost 3; bases outside the gene matches: 5. The germline V gene encodes CDR1 MNHEY and CDR2 SVGAGI.

The V and J genes are TRBV6-1 and TRBJ1-2; D gene uncertain. The CDR3 has 15 amino acids. V lost 1 base and J 5 bases, leaving 14 bases between the germline ends. CDR1 and CDR2 from the germline V gene are MNHNS and SASEGT. DNA of the CDR3: TGTGCCAGCAGTGAAGGGTATTCTAGACATTATGGCTACACCTTC. Protein product: CASSEGYSRHYGYTF.

The V gene is TRBV7-9, the J gene TRBJ2-7; D perhaps matches TRBD2 (5 bases). Trimming left V 5 bases short and J 0 bases short, with 14 bases between. Germline V CDR1 and CDR2: SEHNR, FQNEAQ (reference sequence). The CDR3 length is 15 residues. The CDR3 nucleotides are TGTGCCAGCAGCCCCCTGACGGGATTCTCCTACGAGCAGTACTTC. Translated: CASSPLTGFSYEQYF.

This chain's CDR3 is CASSLGDRGDEKLFF. The CDR3 DNA follows: TGCGCCAGCAGCCTCGGGGACAGGGGCGATGAAAAACTGTTTTTT. The V call is TRBV5-1, the J call TRBJ1-4, with 10 bases fitting TRBD1. Germline lookup yields CDR1 SGHRS and CDR2 YFSETQ. This CDR3 has 15 residues. V lost 4 bases and J lost 6; bases outside the gene matches: 6.

The genes are TRBV5-1 and TRBJ2-1; TRBD1 is a possible D gene (6 bases). The germline V gene encodes CDR1 SGHRS and CDR2 YFSETQ. The V and J ends lost 0 bases and 15 bases respectively, with 10 bases between them. There are 11 residues in the CDR3. Written as DNA, the CDR3 is TGCGCCAGCAGCTTGGGACAGGAACTGTTCTTC. Translating gives CASSLGQELFF.

The chain uses TRBV4-1 and TRBJ2-7; 13 bases line up with TRBD2. Per the germline V gene, CDR1 is MGHRA and CDR2 is YSYEKL. Trimming at V came to 1 base and at J to 4 bases, leaving 10 bases not matched to a gene. The CDR3 is made up of 18 amino acids. This chain's CDR3 is CASSQVLTSGRAWYEQYF. CDR3 DNA: TGCGCCAGCAGCCAAGTCCTTACTAGCGGGAGGGCCTGGTACGAGCAGTACTTC.

The chain uses TRBV19 and TRBJ1-1, with D perhaps TRBD1 (5 bases). In germline, CDR1 is LNHDA, CDR2 SQIVND (reference sequence). CDR3 length: 11 amino acids. Trimming took 6 bases from V and 7 from J, leaving 9 bases between them. CDR3 nucleotide sequence: TGTGCCAGTAGAGGGACCGGTGAAGCTTTCTTT. Its protein product is CASRGTGEAFF.

The V gene is TRBV30, the J gene TRBJ2-7, with 7 bases that match TRBD2. CDR3 length: 13 amino acids. The trim removed 8 bases at V and 6 bases at J, leaving 13 bases unmatched. Germline loops: CDR1 GTSNPN, CDR2 SVGIG (reference sequence). DNA of the CDR3: TGTGCCGTGGGGGGAGGGGTGCCCCTCGAGCAGTACTTC. Translation gives CAVGGGVPLEQYF.

This chain joins TRBV7-3 and TRBJ2-2; the D is unclear. Germline V gene data show CDR1 as SGHTA and CDR2 as FQGTGA. Between the trimmed V and J ends, which lost 5 bases and 1 base, there was a span of 5 bases. The CDR3 covers 13 residues. The CDR3 coding sequence is TGTGCCAGCAGCCAGCAGAACACCGGGGAGCTGTTTTTT. Its protein product is CASSQQNTGELFF.

The V and J genes are TRBV29-1 and TRBJ2-3; D may be TRBD1 (5 bases). V was trimmed by 0 bases and J by 0 bases, leaving 10 bases between them. The CDR3 extends over 15 amino acids. The V gene's germline CDR1 is SQVTM and CDR2 ANQGSEA. CDR3 coding DNA: TGCAGCGTTGAAGAAGGGGCCCTTAGCACAGATACGCAGTATTTT. It specifies CSVEEGALSTDTQYF.

The sample holds a few counts of this clone. V is TRBV5-1 and J is TRBJ2-7, with D hard to call. Deletions cut 0 bases from V and 7 bases from J, with 14 bases between. Looked up from germline, CDR1 is SGHRS and CDR2 is YFSETQ. There are 14 residues in the CDR3. The DNA for the CDR3 is TGCGCCAGCAGCTTGGGTGGGTCTGTACGAGAGCAGTACTTC. Amino acid sequence: CASSLGGSVREQYF.

This chain joins TRBV7-3 and TRBJ2-5, with D hard to call. This CDR3 is built from 13 residues. CDR1 is SGHTA and CDR2 is FQGTGA in the germline V gene. With 5 bases removed from V and 5 bases from J, the gap between germline ends came to 12 bases. CDR3 protein: CASSLSLLETQYF. The CDR3 coding sequence is TGTGCCAGCAGCCTAAGCCTGTTGGAGACCCAGTACTTC.